Below are 32 T cell receptor beta chains sequenced from a single sample in a study of blood T cell repertoires in COVID-19. Sequencing used immunoSEQ multiplex PCR; TCRdb keeps in-frame clones, though not all of them. The sample has roughly 500,000 clones, about 85% seen once. The source material was PBMCs or T cells enriched from blood (not recorded which). The source of these receptors is a woman between 55 and 75 years old who had recovered from COVID-19.

This rearrangement joins TRBV11-2 to TRBJ1-2; D might be TRBD1 (5 bases). CDR3 length: 14 residues. The V end was cut by 5 bases, the J end by 2 bases, with 12 bases between. Germline V lookup: CDR1 SGHAT, CDR2 FQNNGV. The CDR3 DNA reads TGTGCCAGCAGCCCGGGGGGGGTGAACTATGGCTACACCTTC. It yields the protein CASSPGGVNYGYTF. Full variable domain (rest looked up from reference TRBV11-2 and TRBJ1-2): EAGVAQSPRYKIIEKRQSVAFWCNPISGHATLYWYQQILGQGPKLLIQFQNNGVVDDSQLPKDRFSAERLKGVDSTLKIQPAKLEDSAVYLCASSPGGVNYGYTFGSGTRLTVV.

In DNA, the CDR3 is TGTGCCATCAAGGCGGGGGGGGACAATCAGCCCCAGCATTTT. Translation: CAIKAGGDNQPQHF. V is TRBV10-3 and J is TRBJ1-5; maybe TRBD1 (5 bases). Germline values: CDR1 ENHRY, CDR2 SYGVKD. Deletions cut 7 bases from V and 3 bases from J, with 13 bases between. CDR3 size: 14 residues.

The gene calls are TRBV5-4 and TRBJ2-1, with 11 bases identical to TRBD2. Looked up from germline, CDR1 is SGHNT and CDR2 is YYREEE (reference sequence). The CDR3 is 15 residues long. With V trimmed by 0 bases and J by 8 bases, 4 bases remained unmatched. The CDR3 DNA sequence: TGTGCCAGCAGCTTGGTTAGCGGGGGGGCGGATGAGCAGTTCTTC. Its translation: CASSLVSGGADEQFF.

This rearrangement joins TRBV5-6 to TRBJ1-6; 9 bases fit TRBD1. J lost 8 bases, V lost 4 bases, and 4 bases had no gene match. CDR1 is SGHDT, CDR2 YYEEEE, per germline. The CDR3 extends over 14 amino acids. The CDR3 region is CASSGWDRDSPLHF. CDR3 nucleotides: TGTGCCAGCAGCGGCTGGGACAGGGATTCACCCCTCCACTTT.

DNA of the CDR3: TGTGCCAGCAGCTACAGGGGACAGGGGTTCACAGATACGCAGTATTTT. Translation gives CASSYRGQGFTDTQYF. V gene TRBV6-5 combines with J gene TRBJ2-3; 10 bases fit TRBD1. With V trimmed by 6 bases and J by 2 bases, 8 bases remained unmatched. From germline, CDR1 is MNHEY and CDR2 SVGAGI. This CDR3 has 16 amino acids.

The chain couples TRBV10-3 to TRBJ2-3, with TRBD2 identical over 14 bases. V gave up 4 bases and J gave up 3 bases; unmatched junction bases: 3. Per germline, CDR1 ENHRY and CDR2 SYGVKD. This CDR3 contains 16 residues. Written as DNA, the CDR3 is TGTGCCATCAGTGGGACTAGCGGGGGGAATACAGATACGCAGTATTTT. Its protein product is CAISGTSGGNTDTQYF.

J is TRBJ2-5 and V is TRBV5-1; 7 bases line up with TRBD2. Germline trimming cut 2 bases from V and 5 bases from J; bases unmatched to any gene: 3. This CDR3 has 13 residues. CDR1 is SGHRS, CDR2 YFSETQ, per germline. Here the CDR3 reads CASSFQGGETQYF. The CDR3 DNA sequence: TGCGCCAGCAGCTTCCAGGGAGGGGAGACCCAGTACTTC.

CDR3 loop: CASIRQSMNTEAFF. The CDR3 nucleotides read TGTGCCAGCATCAGACAGAGCATGAACACTGAAGCTTTCTTT. V is TRBV21-1 and J is TRBJ1-1; TRBD1, the table's D call, was not compared with the DNA. TRBV21-1 is given as a pseudogene. CDR3 size: 14 residues.

This clone came up once. The chain uses TRBV5-1 and TRBJ2-3; possible D gene TRBD1, 5 bases. The length of the CDR3 is 15 residues. V lost 3 bases and J lost 5, with 16 bases in between. Per germline, CDR1 SGHRS and CDR2 YFSETQ. The CDR3 protein is CASSSLLTAEDTQYF. CDR3 coding DNA: TGCGCCAGCAGCTCACTTTTGACAGCAGAAGATACGCAGTATTTT.

The rearrangement uses TRBV5-1 and TRBJ1-1; 10 bases fit TRBD1. With V trimmed by 4 bases and J by 1 base, 4 bases remained unmatched. Germline CDR1 SGHRS, CDR2 YFSETQ. This CDR3 has 15 residues. For the CDR3, the DNA is TGCGCCAGCAGCACCGGGACAGGGGCGAACACTGAAGCTTTCTTT. This encodes CASSTGTGANTEAFF. Filled out from reference TRBV5-1 and TRBJ1-1, the complete variable domain reads KAGVTQTPRYLIKTRGQQVTLSCSPISGHRSVSWYQQTPGQGLQFLFEYFSETQRNKGNFPGRFSGRQFSNSRSEMNVSTLELGDSALYLCASSTGTGANTEAFFGQGTRLTVV.

J is TRBJ2-1 and V is TRBV19, with a possible D match to TRBD1 (5 bases). Germline CDR1 LNHDA, CDR2 SQIVND (reference sequence). This CDR3 has 11 amino acids. V was shortened by 6 bases and J by 7 bases, with 7 bases between the two germline ends. This chain's CDR3 is CASRQGNEQFF. The CDR3, as DNA: TGTGCCAGTAGGCAGGGAAATGAGCAGTTCTTC.

This clone has a single count. The CDR3 sequence is CASRAQGPYNEQFF. The CDR3 DNA follows: TGTGCCAGCAGGGCACAGGGGCCCTACAATGAGCAGTTCTTC. The V gene is TRBV2, the J gene TRBJ2-1; 7 bases align to TRBD1. The germline CDR1 and CDR2 sequences are SNHLY and FYNNEI. V shed 6 bases and J 2 bases; nucleotides not matched to a gene: 4. CDR3 length: 14 residues.

The chain links TRBV10-1 to TRBJ2-7; D possibly corresponds to TRBD2 (6 bases). Germline values: CDR1 WNHNN, CDR2 SYGVQD (reference sequence). CDR3 length: 15 residues. V gave up 6 bases and J gave up 3 bases, with 18 bases separating them. CDR3 bases: TGCGCCAGCAGCGAGGGACTGCAAAGCCTCTACGAGCAGTACTTC. Translation gives CASSEGLQSLYEQYF.

V is TRBV7-2 and J is TRBJ2-5; 7 bases map to TRBD2. The CDR3 loop spans 14 amino acids. The ends lost 2 bases at V and 5 bases at J; junction bases unmatched: 5. CDR1 and CDR2 (germline): SGHTA, FQGNSA. CDR3 loop: CASSLQASGETQYF. CDR3 DNA: TGTGCCAGCAGCTTACAGGCTAGCGGTGAGACCCAGTACTTC. The whole variable domain, filled in from reference TRBV7-2 and TRBJ2-5, reads GAGVSQSPSNKVTEKGKDVELRCDPISGHTALYWYRQSLGQGLEFLIYFQGNSAPDKSGLPSDRFSAERTGGSVSTLTIQRTQQEDSAVYLCASSLQASGETQYFGPGTRLLVL.

The rearrangement links TRBV18 to TRBJ1-1; 7 bases line up with TRBD1. There are 15 residues in the CDR3. V lost 4 bases, J lost 3 bases, and 8 bases stayed unmatched. Looked up from germline, CDR1 is KGHSH and CDR2 is LQKENI. The CDR3 is CASSLNRGFDTEAFF. The DNA of the CDR3 is TGTGCCAGCTCACTAAACAGGGGATTTGACACTGAAGCTTTCTTT.

V gene TRBV15 combines with J gene TRBJ1-2; 9 nucleotides line up with TRBD1. CDR3 length: 13 amino acids. CDR1 and CDR2 from the germline V gene are LNHNV and YYDKDF (reference sequence). J lost 8 bases, V lost 8 bases, and 9 bases had no gene match. The CDR3 sequence: CATDRDRVYGYTF. CDR3 coding DNA: TGTGCCACCGATCGGGACAGGGTATACGGCTACACCTTC.

The genes are TRBV5-6 and TRBJ2-7, with D possibly TRBD1 on 6 matching bases. The V end lost 1 base, the J end lost 2 bases, and 13 bases lay between the germline ends. Looked up from germline, CDR1 is SGHDT and CDR2 is YYEEEE. The CDR3 consists of 15 residues. Here the CDR3 DNA reads TGTGCCAGCAGCTTGACCGGGACAATCACCTACGAGCAGTACTTC. It yields the protein CASSLTGTITYEQYF.

The table lists this clone with a few counts. The chain employs TRBV29-1 and TRBJ1-1, with D hard to call. This CDR3 region has 12 residues. The germline gives CDR1 SQVTM, CDR2 ANQGSEA. Between the trimmed V and J ends, which lost 2 bases and 4 bases, there was a span of 8 bases. The CDR3 is CSVEFKATEAFF. CDR3 DNA: TGCAGCGTTGAATTTAAAGCCACTGAAGCTTTCTTT.

The gene calls are TRBV24-1 and TRBJ2-1, with 10 bases fitting TRBD2. CDR1 is KGHDR, CDR2 SFDVKD, per germline. J lost 4 bases, V lost 3 bases, and 8 bases had no gene match. The CDR3 covers 17 residues. The chain's CDR3 is CATSDASLAGRYNEQFF. The CDR3 coding sequence is TGTGCCACCAGTGATGCTTCACTAGCGGGACGTTACAATGAGCAGTTCTTC.

The chain carries TRBV10-2 and TRBJ1-2; D unresolved. Trimming left V 5 bases short and J 6 bases short, with 16 bases between. In germline, CDR1 is WSHSY, CDR2 SAAADI. The CDR3 length is 14 residues. CDR3 amino acids: CASSFNGYADGYTF. As DNA, the CDR3 is TGCGCCAGCAGTTTTAACGGGTACGCCGATGGCTACACCTTC.

The chain recombines TRBV7-9 with TRBJ1-1; no clear D. The germline CDR1 and CDR2 sequences are SEHNR and FQNEAQ (reference sequence). V was clipped by 8 bases and J by 0 bases, with 10 bases between them. The length of the CDR3 is 13 residues. The chain's CDR3 is CASVGLLNTEAFF. CDR3 DNA sequence: TGTGCCAGCGTTGGACTCCTGAACACTGAAGCTTTCTTT.

This CDR3 reads CASKSMGGRGEKLFF. CDR3 nucleotides: TGTGCCAGCAAATCAATGGGCGGAAGGGGTGAAAAACTGTTTTTT. The V and J genes are TRBV7-2 and TRBJ1-4, with D maybe TRBD1 (5 bases). The germline V gene has CDR1 SGHTA and CDR2 FQGNSA. V was shortened by 7 bases and J by 7 bases, with 19 bases between the two germline ends. This CDR3 spans 15 amino acids.

The genes are TRBV18 and TRBJ1-1; 7 bases match TRBD1. There are 13 residues in the CDR3. CDR1 and CDR2 (germline): KGHSH, LQKENI. The ends lost 4 bases at V and 2 bases at J; junction bases unmatched: 1. The CDR3 sequence is CASSRDSNTEAFF. The DNA for the CDR3 is TGTGCCAGCTCACGGGACAGCAACACTGAAGCTTTCTTT. Complete variable domain (other parts from reference TRBV18 and TRBJ1-1): NAGVMQNPRHLVRRRGQEARLRCSPMKGHSHVYWYRQLPEEGLKFMVYLQKENIIDESGMPKERFSAEFPKEGPSILRIQQVVRGDSAAYFCASSRDSNTEAFFGQGTRLTVV.

A single count supports this clone. V gene TRBV27 combines with J gene TRBJ2-1; 11 bases line up with TRBD2. V shed 3 bases, J shed 4 bases, and the junction held 5 bases outside the gene matches. Germline-derived CDR1 and CDR2 are MNHEY and SMNVEV (reference sequence). The CDR3 is made up of 16 amino acids. DNA for the CDR3: TGTGCCAGCAGTTTGGTTAGACTAGCGGGGTACAATGAGCAGTTCTTC. This codes for CASSLVRLAGYNEQFF.

For this clone: Other DNA sequences from this sample encode an identical CDR3 as well. V and J are TRBV5-5 and TRBJ2-3; D possibly corresponds to TRBD2 (6 bases). The CDR3 loop spans 14 amino acids. Per the germline V gene, CDR1 is SGHKS and CDR2 is YYEKEE (reference sequence). Deletions cut 2 bases from V and 1 base from J, with 8 bases between. The CDR3 here is CASSLGGGTDTQYF. The CDR3, as DNA: TGTGCCAGCAGCTTAGGCGGGGGCACAGATACGCAGTATTTT.

This clone was detected only once. The chain joins TRBV30 to TRBJ1-1; 8 nucleotides line up with TRBD1. The V and J ends lost 3 bases and 5 bases, in that order; junction bases with no gene match: 8. The CDR3 is made up of 14 amino acids. The germline V gene encodes CDR1 GTSNPN and CDR2 SVGIG (reference sequence). The CDR3 DNA follows: TGTGCCTGGAGCCAAGACAGGGGAGGGACTGAAGCTTTCTTT. Protein: CAWSQDRGGTEAFF.

The chain is built from TRBV2 and TRBJ1-1; 8 positions agree with TRBD1. Trimming took 3 bases from V and 5 from J; bases not matched to a gene: 5. The CDR3 length is 14 residues. CDR1 SNHLY and CDR2 FYNNEI come from the germline V gene. The CDR3 nucleotides read TGTGCCAGCAGTGAGGGCAGGGGGCCTACTGAAGCTTTCTTT. Its protein product is CASSEGRGPTEAFF.

The chain recombines TRBV11-3 with TRBJ1-1, with D tentatively TRBD1 (6 bases). Trimming removed 5 bases from V and 1 base from J, with 14 bases in between. This CDR3 is built from 15 residues. The germline V gene has CDR1 SGHNT and CDR2 YENEEA. The CDR3 is CASSPYRVRNTEAFF. CDR3 nucleotide sequence: TGTGCCAGCAGCCCGTACAGGGTTCGGAACACTGAAGCTTTCTTT.

The gene calls are TRBV10-3 and TRBJ1-1, with 7 positions matching TRBD1. CDR1 ENHRY and CDR2 SYGVKD come from the germline V gene. The CDR3 spans 13 residues. With 10 bases clipped from V and 1 base from J, the junction kept 6 bases outside the gene matches. The CDR3 is CASRGDRNTEAFF. CDR3 sequence (DNA): TGTGCCAGCCGCGGGGACAGGAACACTGAAGCTTTCTTT.

J is TRBJ2-3 and V is TRBV13, with D hard to call. The CDR3 is made up of 15 amino acids. The germline CDR1 and CDR2 sequences are PRHDT and FYEKMQ (reference sequence). V lost 0 bases, J lost 0 bases, and 7 bases lay in between. The CDR3 bases are TGTGCCAGCAGCTTAGGGCAGTTTAGCACAGATACGCAGTATTTT. As protein: CASSLGQFSTDTQYF.

The chain couples TRBV6-5 to TRBJ2-1, with 10 bases lining up with TRBD1. CDR1 and CDR2 (germline): MNHEY, SVGAGI. The CDR3 runs 14 residues. V dropped 7 bases and J dropped 7; count of bases not matched to a gene: 7. Written as DNA, the CDR3 is TGTGCCAGCAAGGGGACAGGGGAGAGGAATGAGCAGTTCTTC. Protein product: CASKGTGERNEQFF.

The rearrangement joins TRBV24-1 to TRBJ1-2, with D perhaps matching TRBD1 (6 bases). This CDR3 is built from 14 residues. The germline V gene encodes CDR1 KGHDR and CDR2 SFDVKD. Trimming left V 5 bases short and J 5 bases short, with 14 bases between. The CDR3 DNA reads TGTGCCACCAGTGGTACAGGGTCTGAGTATGGCTACACCTTC. This translates into CATSGTGSEYGYTF.